This T cell receptor beta chain was captured by sequencing in a study of OX40 agonist ivuxolimab in advanced cancers. The CDR3 extends over 20 amino acids. The germline CDR1 and CDR2 sequences are SGHRS and YFSETQ. With V trimmed by 0 bases and J by 5 bases, 21 bases remained unmatched. For this clone: Its antigen is unidentified.

Clones were read by immunoSEQ multiplex PCR, and TCRdb kept only the in-frame ones, dropping some. The data show about 69,000 clones, with around 90% seen just once and approximately 10% held by the top ten. Findings and caveats of the study: Also present in some nonresponders was a low level of normalized T-cell clonal expansion.

Systemic immunosuppression or a history of autoimmune disease excluded patients. The sequence derives from an adult with an advanced solid tumor such as melanoma, head and neck, liver or kidney cancer. This chain links TRBV5-1 with TRBJ2-7, with 9 bases aligning to TRBD1. The sequencing here drew on CD4+ or CD8+ T cells sorted from blood, taken in a trial of the OX40 agonist ivuxolimab. CDR3 in DNA: TGCGCCAGCAGCTTGGATTTTTTCGGGACAGGGAGGGGTTGGGGCAACGAGCAGTACTTC. This gives the protein CASSLDFFGTGRGWGNEQYF. Variable domain in full (rest from reference TRBV5-1 and TRBJ2-7): KAGVTQTPRYLIKTRGQQVTLSCSPISGHRSVSWYQQTPGQGLQFLFEYFSETQRNKGNFPGRFSGRQFSNSRSEMNVSTLELGDSALYLCASSLDFFGTGRGWGNEQYFGPGTRLTVT.